This record covers a single T cell receptor beta chain. Germline CDR1 reads SGHVS; CDR2 reads FQNEAQ. V shed 5 bases and J 4 bases; nucleotides not matched to a gene: 1. This CDR3 is 14 amino acids long. The source of the sample is a study of blood T cell repertoires in COVID-19. In the study's own analysis: Nucleated cell number was recorded as an estimate derived from reference gene primer amplification. Profiled with immunoSEQ multiplex PCR; TCRdb holds only in-frame clones, not every one. V and J calls and clone size are copied from that table; D and trimming were computed from the DNA. The sample includes about 260,000 clones, 87% seen only once; the top ten take around 1.5%.

V gene TRBV7-8 combines with J gene TRBJ2-3, with TRBD2 identical over 12 bases. Material: peripheral blood. This TCR came from a woman aged 40 to 50 who had recovered from COVID-19. The CDR3 is CASSASGGADTQYF. DNA of the CDR3: TGTGCCAGCAGCGCTAGCGGGGGGGCAGATACGCAGTATTTT. Looking up the rest from reference TRBV7-8 and TRBJ2-3 gives the full variable domain: GAGVSQSPRYKVAKRGQDVALRCDPISGHVSLFWYQQALGQGPEFLTYFQNEAQLDKSGLPSDRFFAERPEGSVSTLKIQRTQQEDSAVYLCASSASGGADTQYFGPGTRLTVL.